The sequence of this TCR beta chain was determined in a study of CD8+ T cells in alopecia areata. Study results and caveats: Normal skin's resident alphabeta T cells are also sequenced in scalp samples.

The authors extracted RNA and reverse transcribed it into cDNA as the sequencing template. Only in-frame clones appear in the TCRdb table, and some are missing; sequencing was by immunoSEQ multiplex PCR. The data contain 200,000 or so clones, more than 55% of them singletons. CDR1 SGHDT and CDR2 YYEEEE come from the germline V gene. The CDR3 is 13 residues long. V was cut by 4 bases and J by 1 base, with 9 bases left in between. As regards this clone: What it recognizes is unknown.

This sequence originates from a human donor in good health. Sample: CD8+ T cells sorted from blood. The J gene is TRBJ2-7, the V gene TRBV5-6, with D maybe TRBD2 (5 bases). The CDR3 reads CASSRGGSYEQYF. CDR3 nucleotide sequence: TGTGCCAGCAGCCGAGGCGGGTCCTACGAGCAGTACTTC.